These 22 T cell receptor beta chains share one sample of origin, sequenced in a study of blood T cell repertoires in COVID-19. The protocol was immunoSEQ multiplex PCR, while the TCRdb copy is restricted to in-frame clones and leaves out a portion. The sample lists about 100,000 clones; 85% to 95% were seen once. Sequencing was performed on peripheral blood. These receptor sequences come from a man aged 50 to 59 with active COVID-19.

The chain couples TRBV18 to TRBJ1-4; no reliable D call. The CDR3 has 14 amino acids. Trimming removed 6 bases at V and 6 bases at J, with 14 bases between. The germline CDR1 and CDR2 sequences are KGHSH and LQKENI. CDR3 DNA: TGTGCCAGCTCGTTTGCAGGACTTGATGAAAAACTGTTTTTT. Translated: CASSFAGLDEKLFF.

This chain links TRBV11-2 with TRBJ1-1; 7 bases are shared with TRBD1. V was pared by 5 bases and J by 7 bases, with 7 bases of the junction left unmatched. The CDR3 totals 13 residues. Looked up from germline, CDR1 is SGHAT and CDR2 is FQNNGV. CDR3 coding DNA: TGTGCCAGCAGCATCGACAGGGACGGTGAAGCTTTCTTT. Its protein is CASSIDRDGEAFF.

This chain joins TRBV20-1 and TRBJ2-7, with a possible D match to TRBD2 (5 bases). V lost 4 bases, J lost 3 bases, and 7 bases lay in between. This CDR3 has 11 residues. Germline CDR1 and CDR2: DFQATT and SNEGSKA (reference sequence). DNA for the CDR3: TGCAGTGCTAACGGGATCTACGAGCAGTACTTC. Translated, it gives CSANGIYEQYF.

V gene TRBV19 combines with J gene TRBJ2-2; the match to TRBD1 covers 7 bases. The CDR3 runs 16 residues. Germline lookup yields CDR1 LNHDA and CDR2 SQIVND (reference sequence). Trimming cost V 5 bases and J 2 bases; bases outside gene matches: 8. For the CDR3, the DNA is TGTGCCAGTAGTTCCCGGCAAGGGGGCAACACCGGGGAGCTGTTTTTT. This gives the protein CASSSRQGGNTGELFF.

The rearrangement joins TRBV20-1 to TRBJ2-7; the D gene is possibly TRBD2 (6 bases). The V end lost 3 bases, the J end lost 3 bases, and 9 bases lay between the germline ends. The CDR3 spans 12 residues. CDR1 and CDR2 from the germline V gene are DFQATT and SNEGSKA (reference sequence). The CDR3 loop is CSASLADYEQYF. CDR3 bases: TGCAGTGCTAGTTTAGCGGACTACGAGCAGTACTTC.

The CDR3 DNA sequence: TGCACCAGCAGCCAACCGGCGGGGACTAGCGGGAGCGAGACCCAGTACTTC. It yields the protein CTSSQPAGTSGSETQYF. V usage is TRBV1 and J usage is TRBJ2-5; the DNA was not used to check the table's D call, TRBD2. TRBV1 is given as a pseudogene. There are 17 residues in the CDR3.

This chain connects TRBV7-8 to TRBJ2-7; 8 bases are shared with TRBD1. This CDR3 contains 14 residues. Losses at the gene ends were 5 bases for V and 2 bases for J; bases not matched to a gene: 5. The germline V gene encodes CDR1 SGHVS and CDR2 FQNEAQ. In DNA form, the CDR3 reads TGTGCCAGCAGCGTACCGGGACAGGCCTACGAGCAGTACTTC. Protein product: CASSVPGQAYEQYF.

This chain joins TRBV5-1 and TRBJ2-7; 7 nucleotides match TRBD1. With 3 bases clipped from V and 2 bases from J, the junction kept 11 bases outside the gene matches. The CDR3 sequence is 16 residues long. Germline CDR1 SGHRS, CDR2 YFSETQ. CDR3 nucleotide sequence: TGCGCCAGCAGCTGGGGTCCGAGACAGGGAACCTACGAGCAGTACTTC. This codes for CASSWGPRQGTYEQYF. Variable domain in full (rest from reference TRBV5-1 and TRBJ2-7): KAGVTQTPRYLIKTRGQQVTLSCSPISGHRSVSWYQQTPGQGLQFLFEYFSETQRNKGNFPGRFSGRQFSNSRSEMNVSTLELGDSALYLCASSWGPRQGTYEQYFGPGTRLTVT.

In DNA form, the CDR3 reads TGTGCCAGCACCCAACTTGACAGAGAAAAACTGTTTTTT. This sequence encodes CASTQLDREKLFF. The chain uses TRBV5-8 and TRBJ1-4; weak D call: TRBD1 (5 bases). The CDR3 extends over 13 amino acids. CDR1 and CDR2 from the germline V gene are SGHTS and YDEGEE. The ends were cut back, 6 bases at V and 8 bases at J, with 14 bases in the middle.

The rearrangement uses TRBV19 and TRBJ1-2; TRBD1 agrees at 10 bases. V shed 4 bases and J 8 bases; nucleotides not matched to a gene: 16. The CDR3 is 17 residues long. Per germline, CDR1 LNHDA and CDR2 SQIVND (reference sequence). The CDR3 is CASSTPLDRGYTRGYTF. Here the CDR3 DNA reads TGTGCCAGTAGTACCCCATTGGACAGGGGGTACACGAGGGGCTACACCTTC.

The rearrangement links TRBV6-6 to TRBJ2-7; 8 bases line up with TRBD1. CDR3 length: 16 residues. In germline, CDR1 is MNHNY, CDR2 SVGAGI (reference sequence). With 2 bases clipped from V and 7 bases from J, the junction kept 13 bases outside the gene matches. The CDR3 nucleotides are TGTGCCAGCAGTTACCGACATTCTGTGACAGGGGAAGAGCAGTACTTC. Protein sequence: CASSYRHSVTGEEQYF.

The chain couples TRBV29-1 to TRBJ2-1, with 7 positions matching TRBD2. The germline gives CDR1 SQVTM, CDR2 ANQGSEA. Trimming cost V 7 bases and J 7 bases; bases outside gene matches: 7. The CDR3 is 12 amino acids. CDR3 sequence: CSAAGRWNEQFF. The CDR3 DNA is TGCAGCGCCGCCGGGAGGTGGAATGAGCAGTTCTTC.

The V and J genes are TRBV28 and TRBJ2-5, with 8 bases matching TRBD2. CDR3 size: 15 residues. Per the germline V gene, CDR1 is MDHEN and CDR2 is SYDVKM. The ends lost 2 bases at V and 4 bases at J; junction bases unmatched: 6. This CDR3 reads CASSLGAGGRETQYF. In nucleotides, the CDR3 is TGTGCCAGCAGTTTAGGGGCGGGAGGAAGAGAGACCCAGTACTTC.

The J gene is TRBJ2-1, the V gene TRBV6-4, with 10 bases fitting TRBD2. Germline values: CDR1 MRHNA, CDR2 SNTAGT. The CDR3 contains 19 residues. The junction had 10 bases not matched to a gene; V was cut back by 2 bases and J by 0 bases. The CDR3 DNA reads TGTGCCAGCAGTGACGAACTAGCGGGAAACAGTAGCTCCTACAATGAGCAGTTCTTC. This sequence encodes CASSDELAGNSSSYNEQFF.

V gene TRBV20-1 combines with J gene TRBJ1-1; 7 bases map to TRBD1. Losses at the gene ends were 3 bases for V and 5 bases for J; bases not matched to a gene: 6. CDR1 and CDR2 from the germline V gene are DFQATT and SNEGSKA (reference sequence). The CDR3 extends over 13 amino acids. This CDR3 is CSASQDRRTEAFF. CDR3 sequence (DNA): TGCAGTGCTAGTCAGGACAGGAGGACTGAAGCTTTCTTT.

CDR3 sequence: CASNPGQGSIYEQYF. The CDR3 region has the DNA TGTGCCAGCAATCCGGGACAGGGATCCATCTACGAGCAGTACTTC. This chain joins TRBV6-5 and TRBJ2-7; 9 nucleotides align to TRBD1. Germline CDR1 is MNHEY and CDR2 is SVGAGI. Losses at the gene ends were 7 bases for V and 3 bases for J; bases not matched to a gene: 10. The CDR3 consists of 15 residues.

The chain combines TRBV29-1 with TRBJ1-6; D might be TRBD1 (6 bases). CDR1 SQVTM and CDR2 ANQGSEA come from the germline V gene. Trimming stripped 4 bases from V and 6 bases from J, with 10 bases between. The CDR3 is 13 residues long. CDR3 coding DNA: TGCAGCGTTGCGGAAGGGGGTAATTCACCCCTCCACTTT. Encoded protein: CSVAEGGNSPLHF.

This chain joins TRBV19 and TRBJ1-5; D remains unclear. Trimming left V 5 bases short and J 9 bases short, with 17 bases between. Germline V CDR1 and CDR2: LNHDA, SQIVND (reference sequence). CDR3 length equals 14 residues. CDR3 in amino acids: CASSSNPYEPPQHF. CDR3 sequence (DNA): TGTGCCAGTAGTTCGAACCCCTACGAGCCGCCCCAGCATTTT.

The chain carries TRBV3-1 (or the pseudogene TRBV3-2) and TRBJ2-7; D is unclear. The length of the CDR3 is 14 residues. The V end lost 0 bases, the J end lost 0 bases, and 6 bases lay between the germline ends. Germline V gene data show CDR1 as LGHDT and CDR2 as YNNKEL (reference sequence). CDR3 amino acids: CASSQEAYSYEQYF. The CDR3 DNA follows: TGTGCCAGCAGCCAAGAGGCTTACTCCTACGAGCAGTACTTC.

The chain is built from TRBV27 and TRBJ2-7, with 11 nucleotides matching TRBD1. Germline V gene sequence: CDR1 MNHEY, CDR2 SMNVEV (reference sequence). This CDR3 comprises 14 residues. The trim removed 5 bases at V and 6 bases at J, leaving 6 bases unmatched. The CDR3: CASSPYGQGAEQYF. The CDR3 region has the DNA TGTGCCAGCAGTCCATACGGACAGGGGGCCGAGCAGTACTTC.

This chain connects TRBV9 to TRBJ2-3, with D hard to call. V lost 0 bases and J 1 base, leaving 9 bases between the germline ends. In germline, CDR1 is SGDLS, CDR2 YYNGEE. This CDR3 contains 15 residues. CDR3 loop: CASSVGSLGTDTQYF. The CDR3 bases are TGTGCCAGCAGCGTAGGTTCCCTCGGCACAGATACGCAGTATTTT.

This clone was picked up one time. The V and J genes are TRBV10-3 and TRBJ2-7; possibly TRBD2 for D (6 bases). V lost 8 bases to trimming and J lost 1 base, with 18 bases between them. Germline V CDR1 and CDR2: ENHRY, SYGVKD. This CDR3 is 15 amino acids long. This chain's CDR3 is CAIAWGGIGSYEQYF. Here the CDR3 DNA reads TGTGCCATCGCCTGGGGCGGGATCGGATCCTACGAGCAGTACTTC.